Below, 15 T cell receptor beta chains from the same sample are listed, as sequenced in a study of T cells in Graves' hyperthyroidism and ophthalmopathy. Amplification yielded TCR beta CDR3 regions, with RNA transcripts as the source. Initially, a first-round RT-PCR of the TCR CDR3 employed the HTBI primer set. TCRdb re-derived calls from the multiplex PCR reads in MiXCR, one entry per CDR3 protein. This sample has approximately 320,000 distinct CDR3 sequences, with approximately 15% found just once. Sequenced material: blood. Every receptor here comes from a young man with Graves' hyperthyroidism.

The CDR3 loop is CASSPSGSFGELFF. The CDR3 nucleotides read TGTGCCAGTAGCCCTAGCGGGAGTTTCGGGGAGCTGTTTTTT. The J gene is TRBJ2-2, the V gene TRBV19; TRBD2 agrees at 10 bases. The CDR3 runs to 14 residues. Germline trimming cut 6 bases from V and 7 bases from J; bases unmatched to any gene: 5. From germline, CDR1 is LNHDA and CDR2 SQIVND (reference sequence).

The chain carries TRBV27 and TRBJ1-3; D unclear. CDR3 length: 14 residues. Germline V gene sequence: CDR1 MNHEY, CDR2 SMNVEV (reference sequence). Trimming pared 2 bases from V and 3 bases from J, leaving 8 bases between. CDR3 bases: TGTGCCAGCAGTTTAAGTCGTGGTGGAAACACCATATATTTT. Translated: CASSLSRGGNTIYF.

CDR3 in DNA: TGTGCCAGTAGCCAACTAGGGGACGGTAATGAAAAACTGTTTTTT. It encodes CASSQLGDGNEKLFF. The rearrangement links TRBV19 to TRBJ1-4; the D gene is possibly TRBD1 (5 bases). The CDR3 totals 15 residues. The germline V gene has CDR1 LNHDA and CDR2 SQIVND (reference sequence). V lost 6 bases, J lost 4 bases, and 15 bases lay in between.

This clonotype has at least ten counts. The V gene is TRBV20-1, the J gene TRBJ2-7; 8 nucleotides match TRBD2. The DNA matches TRBJ2-1 better at its end, which makes the J call doubtful. Germline CDR1 reads DFQATT; CDR2 reads SNEGSKA (reference sequence). The CDR3 totals 15 residues. This chain's CDR3 is CSARDKSGSPYEQFF. CDR3 sequence (DNA): TGCAGTGCTAGAGATAAGAGCGGGAGTCCGTACGAGCAGTTCTTC.

This clonotype has a handful of counts. The chain carries TRBV7-9 and TRBJ1-1, with D hard to call. The CDR3 length is 15 residues. The V end was cut by 5 bases, the J end by 2 bases, with 15 bases between. From germline, CDR1 is SEHNR and CDR2 FQNEAQ (reference sequence). CDR3 sequence reads: CASSAQLGVNTEAFF. The CDR3 bases are TGTGCCAGCAGCGCGCAGCTTGGCGTAAACACTGAAGCTTTCTTT.

This clonotype has a count of ten or more. The chain uses TRBV20-1 and TRBJ2-7; D is unclear. V was clipped by 5 bases and J by 3 bases, with 8 bases between them. This CDR3 is 11 amino acids long. CDR1 DFQATT and CDR2 SNEGSKA come from the germline V gene (reference sequence). CDR3 bases: TGCAGTGCTTCAAGAAGCTACGAGCAGTACTTC. Its translation: CSASRSYEQYF.

This sequence joins TRBV7-8 and TRBJ2-1, with 8 bases lining up with TRBD2. The CDR3 sequence is 15 residues long. The V gene end was trimmed by 6 bases and the J gene end by 4 bases; junction bases not matched to a gene: 8. Germline V lookup: CDR1 SGHVS, CDR2 FQNEAQ. The CDR3 DNA is TGTGCCAGCAGTTTACGCGGGACTAGTTACAATGAGCAGTTCTTC. It encodes CASSLRGTSYNEQFF.

In its sample, this clonotype was seen many times. The CDR3 DNA follows: TGTGCCAGCAGTTCATGGACAGGGGAAGAGAAACTGTTTTTT. It specifies CASSSWTGEEKLFF. This chain uses TRBV2 with TRBJ1-4; 9 nucleotides match TRBD1. The junction had 9 bases not matched to a gene; V was cut back by 5 bases and J by 11 bases. Germline-derived CDR1 and CDR2 are SNHLY and FYNNEI. The CDR3 is 14 residues long.

This clonotype was seen many times. For the CDR3, the DNA is TGTGCCAGCACCGTCGGGGGTAGCTCCTACAATGAGCAGTTCTTC. Translated: CASTVGGSSYNEQFF. This chain links TRBV9 with TRBJ2-1, with D maybe TRBD2 (6 bases). From germline, CDR1 is SGDLS and CDR2 YYNGEE. Trimming pared 6 bases from V and 0 bases from J, leaving 13 bases between. There are 15 residues in the CDR3. The full variable domain, with the rest looked up from reference TRBV9 and TRBJ2-1, is DSGVTQTPKHLITATGQRVTLRCSPRSGDLSVYWYQQSLDQGLQFLIQYYNGEERAKGNILERFSAQQFPDLHSELNLSSLELGDSALYFCASTVGGSSYNEQFFGPGTRLTVL.

The rearrangement joins TRBV20-1 to TRBJ2-3, with 11 bases identical to TRBD2. V was clipped by 6 bases and J by 2 bases; unmatched bases: 7. The length of the CDR3 is 15 residues. CDR1 is DFQATT and CDR2 is SNEGSKA in the germline V gene (reference sequence). The CDR3 bases are TGCAGTGCCAAGGAGACTAGCGGGAACACAGATACGCAGTATTTT. It translates to CSAKETSGNTDTQYF.

This chain links TRBV29-1 with TRBJ1-1, with D perhaps matching TRBD1 (6 bases). Trimming cost V 6 bases and J 11 bases, with 16 bases left between them. Germline loops: CDR1 SQVTM, CDR2 ANQGSEA. CDR3 length equals 11 residues. CDR3 bases: TGCAGCGTCCACCCGGGACACAAGGCTTTCTTT. Its protein product is CSVHPGHKAFF.

This clonotype occurred many times. The chain is built from TRBV20-1 and TRBJ2-7; 8 nucleotides line up with TRBD2. V gave up 5 bases and J gave up 3 bases; unmatched junction bases: 6. This CDR3 comprises 13 residues. The V gene's germline CDR1 is DFQATT and CDR2 SNEGSKA (reference sequence). CDR3 sequence: CSAVEREFYEQYF. The CDR3 DNA follows: TGCAGTGCTGTCGAGCGGGAGTTCTACGAGCAGTACTTC.

This clonotype was found many times. CDR3 nucleotide sequence: TGTGCCAGTGGGGGAGGGCGGCCCCGCGATAATGAGCAGTTCTTC. Amino acid sequence: CASGGGRPRDNEQFF. The V call is TRBV2, the J call TRBJ2-1; 7 bases align to TRBD2. The CDR3 length is 15 residues. CDR1 is SNHLY and CDR2 is FYNNEI in the germline V gene. The V gene end was trimmed by 9 bases and the J gene end by 7 bases; junction bases not matched to a gene: 15.

This clonotype has ten or more counts. The chain combines TRBV11-3 with TRBJ2-7; D unclear. Trimming removed 0 bases from V and 3 bases from J, with 9 bases in between. Germline CDR1 reads SGHNT; CDR2 reads YENEEA. This CDR3 spans 14 amino acids. As DNA, the CDR3 is TGTGCCAGCAGCTTAGACCTAAGCCGCTACGAGCAGTACTTC. The encoded protein is CASSLDLSRYEQYF. Variable domain in full (rest from reference TRBV11-3 and TRBJ2-7): EAGVVQSPRYKIIEKKQPVAFWCNPISGHNTLYWYLQNLGQGPELLIRYENEEAVDDSQLPKDRFSAERLKGVDSTLKIQPAELGDSAVYLCASSLDLSRYEQYFGPGTRLTVT.

This clonotype was observed at least ten times. This chain connects TRBV27 to TRBJ2-5, with 9 bases lining up with TRBD2. This CDR3 is 16 amino acids long. V lost 6 bases to trimming and J lost 2 bases; unmatched junction nucleotides: 10. Germline lookup yields CDR1 MNHEY and CDR2 SMNVEV (reference sequence). DNA of the CDR3: TGTGCCAGCAGGAAGATAGCGGGAGTTGATCAAGAGACCCAGTACTTC. Its translation: CASRKIAGVDQETQYF.